One sample yielded the 21 T cell receptor beta chains listed below, sequenced in a study of T cells in localized non-small cell lung cancer. Clones were read by immunoSEQ multiplex PCR, and TCRdb kept only the in-frame ones, dropping some. The repertoire has roughly 10,000 clones, 29% of them found once; the top ten carry 5% to 5.5%. The sample in question was lung tumor tissue, obtained before any cancer treatment. These receptors were taken from a man between 40 and 70 years old with stage I lung adenocarcinoma.

The CDR3 loop is CAWSPGADTQYF. CDR3 coding DNA: TGTGCCTGGAGCCCCGGGGCAGATACGCAGTATTTT. The chain has TRBV30 and TRBJ2-3; D is perhaps TRBD2 (5 bases). V lost 3 bases to trimming and J lost 4 bases, with 8 bases between them. CDR3 length: 12 amino acids. Looked up from germline, CDR1 is GTSNPN and CDR2 is SVGIG (reference sequence). Full variable domain (remainder filled in from reference TRBV30 and TRBJ2-3): SQTIHQWPATLVQPVGSPLSLECTVEGTSNPNLYWYRQAAGRGLQLLFYSVGIGQISSEVPQNLSASRPQDRQFILSSKKLLLSDSGFYLCAWSPGADTQYFGPGTRLTVL.

This clone occurred a few times. The rearrangement uses TRBV6-8 and TRBJ1-1; D gene ambiguous. This CDR3 comprises 13 residues. Germline lookup yields CDR1 MNHGY and CDR2 SAAAGT. Deletions cut 4 bases from V and 3 bases from J, with 9 bases between. The DNA for the CDR3 is TGTGCCAGCAGTTCCGGGAGTTACACTGAAGCTTTCTTT. It encodes CASSSGSYTEAFF.

This clone was found a few times. The genes are TRBV23-1 and TRBJ2-1; 12 bases are a match to TRBD2. TRBV23-1 is classed as an ORF, of uncertain function. The V gene end was trimmed by 5 bases and the J gene end by 5 bases; junction bases not matched to a gene: 13. The length of the CDR3 is 18 residues. The CDR3 here is CASSFEGLAGRGNNEQFF. The CDR3 bases are TGCGCCAGCAGTTTTGAAGGACTAGCGGGGAGGGGCAACAATGAGCAGTTCTTC.

The CDR3 nucleotides read TGTGCCAGCAGTCCCGGGACCGGCATGGGGCAGTACTTC. Its protein is CASSPGTGMGQYF. The chain couples TRBV6-8 to TRBJ2-7; D is perhaps TRBD1 or TRBD2 (5 bases each). V lost 5 bases, J lost 9 bases, and 17 bases lay in between. Germline values: CDR1 MNHGY, CDR2 SAAAGT. The CDR3 sequence is 13 residues long.

The gene calls are TRBV25-1 and TRBJ2-7; maybe TRBD1 (6 bases). The CDR3 runs to 15 residues. V was shortened by 3 bases and J by 1 base, with 13 bases between the two germline ends. The germline V gene encodes CDR1 MGHDK and CDR2 SYGVNS. This CDR3 is CASSEGQGISYEQYF. The CDR3 coding sequence is TGTGCCAGCAGTGAGGGGCAGGGGATTTCCTACGAGCAGTACTTC.

This clone was picked up a small number of times. V gene TRBV29-1 combines with J gene TRBJ1-2; 7 bases agree with TRBD1. CDR1 is SQVTM, CDR2 ANQGSEA, per germline. CDR3 length: 15 residues. V dropped 6 bases and J dropped 3; count of bases not matched to a gene: 13. CDR3 protein: CSVDLGDSLYYGYTF. CDR3 DNA sequence: TGCAGCGTAGACCTGGGGGACAGCTTATACTATGGCTACACCTTC.

This clone was counted between two and nine times. This rearrangement joins TRBV6-8 to TRBJ2-1, with a tentative D call TRBD1 (6 bases). This CDR3 comprises 12 residues. The germline V gene has CDR1 MNHGY and CDR2 SAAAGT. Trimming shortened V by 8 bases and J by 7 bases, and 12 bases separated the two germline ends. CDR3 sequence reads: CASLRDNNEQFF. Written as DNA, the CDR3 is TGTGCCAGCCTCCGGGACAATAATGAGCAGTTCTTC.

This clone has only a few counts. The chain combines TRBV11-3 with TRBJ1-1, with no clear D. Trimming pared 3 bases from V and 0 bases from J, leaving 11 bases between. CDR1 is SGHNT and CDR2 is YENEEA in the germline V gene. The CDR3 contains 15 residues. In DNA, the CDR3 is TGTGCCAGCAGCTTGGAGGTCACACTGAACACTGAAGCTTTCTTT. Protein product: CASSLEVTLNTEAFF.

The chain has TRBV19 and TRBJ1-1; D may be TRBD1 (6 bases). The germline V gene encodes CDR1 LNHDA and CDR2 SQIVND (reference sequence). Trimming pared 3 bases from V and 5 bases from J, leaving 16 bases between. This CDR3 is built from 15 residues. The CDR3, as DNA: TGTGCCAGTAGTATGAGAACAGGGATAGTGACTGAAGCTTTCTTT. Protein: CASSMRTGIVTEAFF.

The rearrangement links TRBV19 to TRBJ1-3; maybe TRBD1 (6 bases). This CDR3 contains 14 residues. The V gene lost 7 bases and the J gene lost 1 base, with 11 bases spanning the gap. CDR1 LNHDA and CDR2 SQIVND come from the germline V gene (reference sequence). This CDR3 reads CASTETGSGNTIYF. In DNA, the CDR3 is TGTGCCAGTACCGAAACAGGGTCTGGAAACACCATATATTTT. Variable domain in full (rest from reference TRBV19 and TRBJ1-3): DGGITQSPKYLFRKEGQNVTLSCEQNLNHDAMYWYRQDPGQGLRLIYYSQIVNDFQKGDIAEGYSVSREKKESFPLTVTSAQKNPTAFYLCASTETGSGNTIYFGEGSWLTVV.

The chain recombines TRBV30 with TRBJ1-5, with a weak D call TRBD1 (6 bases). The germline gives CDR1 GTSNPN, CDR2 SVGIG (reference sequence). V was cut by 1 base and J by 9 bases, with 10 bases left in between. This CDR3 is 12 amino acids long. This chain's CDR3 is CAWSARGGPQHF. DNA for the CDR3: TGTGCCTGGAGTGCCAGGGGTGGGCCCCAGCATTTT.

Only a few counts were recorded for this clone. This chain joins TRBV23-1 and TRBJ1-1, with D unresolved. TRBV23-1 is treated as an ORF (open reading frame) with a function not yet certain. This CDR3 is built from 17 residues. The V and J ends lost 4 bases and 0 bases respectively, with 18 bases between them. In nucleotides, the CDR3 is TGCGCCAGCAGTCCCCCCCCGGTGGGAGAGATGAACACTGAAGCTTTCTTT. It codes for CASSPPPVGEMNTEAFF.

The chain has TRBV15 and TRBJ2-3; 9 bases fit TRBD1. This CDR3 contains 16 residues. The V gene's germline CDR1 is LNHNV and CDR2 YYDKDF (reference sequence). The trim removed 4 bases at V and 2 bases at J, leaving 7 bases unmatched. As DNA, the CDR3 is TGTGCCACCAGCATAAGCGGGACAGGGATCACAGATACGCAGTATTTT. It encodes CATSISGTGITDTQYF.

CDR3 bases: TGCGCCAGCAGCTTTTCTGGACAGACCTACGAGCAGTACTTC. Translation: CASSFSGQTYEQYF. The chain employs TRBV5-1 and TRBJ2-7, with D possibly being TRBD1 (6 bases). The V gene lost 2 bases and the J gene lost 2 bases, with 11 bases spanning the gap. CDR1 SGHRS and CDR2 YFSETQ come from the germline V gene. The CDR3 spans 14 residues.

This clone was picked up a small number of times. The gene calls are TRBV9 and TRBJ2-3; 7 nucleotides agree with TRBD2. The CDR3 sequence is 14 residues long. Germline V CDR1 and CDR2: SGDLS, YYNGEE. The V and J ends lost 3 bases and 5 bases, in that order; junction bases with no gene match: 6. The DNA of the CDR3 is TGTGCCAGCAGCGGGGCGGGGGAGGTAGATACGCAGTATTTT. Encoded protein: CASSGAGEVDTQYF.

This clone turned up a few times. The chain combines TRBV12-5 with TRBJ2-7; perhaps TRBD1 as D (6 bases). The CDR3 is made up of 12 amino acids. The germline gives CDR1 LGHNT, CDR2 FRNRAP. CDR3 DNA sequence: TGTGCCAGCCAACAGGGCTCCTACGAGCAGTACTTC. As protein: CASQQGSYEQYF.

The chain recombines TRBV19 with TRBJ1-5; tentatively, D is TRBD1 (5 bases). This CDR3 spans 14 amino acids. The germline V and J ends were trimmed by 4 bases and 4 bases, with 11 bases remaining between them. The V gene's germline CDR1 is LNHDA and CDR2 SQIVND (reference sequence). CDR3 DNA: TGTGCCAGTAGTACGGGACTACGAAATCAGCCCCAGCATTTT. Translation gives CASSTGLRNQPQHF.

This clone has just a few counts. The rearrangement links TRBV11-3 to TRBJ1-4; D unresolved. The length of the CDR3 is 14 residues. V was trimmed by 5 bases and J by 1 base, leaving 8 bases between them. CDR1 and CDR2 from the germline V gene are SGHNT and YENEEA. CDR3 in DNA: TGTGCCAGCAGCCCCGGATTAACTAATGAAAAACTGTTTTTT. It codes for CASSPGLTNEKLFF.

The chain employs TRBV5-1 and TRBJ1-5; 7 bases are a match to TRBD1. V lost 0 bases and J lost 7; bases outside the gene matches: 4. The CDR3 totals 14 residues. CDR1 is SGHRS, CDR2 YFSETQ, per germline. The CDR3: CASSLDRGGQPQHF. CDR3 bases: TGCGCCAGCAGCTTGGACAGGGGCGGACAGCCCCAGCATTTT. Complete variable domain (other parts from reference TRBV5-1 and TRBJ1-5): KAGVTQTPRYLIKTRGQQVTLSCSPISGHRSVSWYQQTPGQGLQFLFEYFSETQRNKGNFPGRFSGRQFSNSRSEMNVSTLELGDSALYLCASSLDRGGQPQHFGDGTRLSIL.

The CDR3 sequence: CASSLSSGVSGELFF. CDR3 bases: TGCGCCAGCAGCTTATCTAGCGGGGTTTCCGGGGAGCTGTTTTTT. The V gene is TRBV5-1, the J gene TRBJ2-2; TRBD2 aligns across 9 bases. The trim removed 2 bases at V and 6 bases at J, leaving 5 bases unmatched. The CDR3 extends over 15 amino acids. Germline CDR1 is SGHRS and CDR2 is YFSETQ.

V is TRBV9 and J is TRBJ2-3; a possible D gene is TRBD2 (5 bases). Trimming stripped 5 bases from V and 10 bases from J, with 17 bases between. Germline loops: CDR1 SGDLS, CDR2 YYNGEE. The length of the CDR3 is 13 residues. The CDR3, as DNA: TGTGCCAGCAGTGAGGGTCCTAGGATGCCGCAGTATTTT. Protein product: CASSEGPRMPQYF.